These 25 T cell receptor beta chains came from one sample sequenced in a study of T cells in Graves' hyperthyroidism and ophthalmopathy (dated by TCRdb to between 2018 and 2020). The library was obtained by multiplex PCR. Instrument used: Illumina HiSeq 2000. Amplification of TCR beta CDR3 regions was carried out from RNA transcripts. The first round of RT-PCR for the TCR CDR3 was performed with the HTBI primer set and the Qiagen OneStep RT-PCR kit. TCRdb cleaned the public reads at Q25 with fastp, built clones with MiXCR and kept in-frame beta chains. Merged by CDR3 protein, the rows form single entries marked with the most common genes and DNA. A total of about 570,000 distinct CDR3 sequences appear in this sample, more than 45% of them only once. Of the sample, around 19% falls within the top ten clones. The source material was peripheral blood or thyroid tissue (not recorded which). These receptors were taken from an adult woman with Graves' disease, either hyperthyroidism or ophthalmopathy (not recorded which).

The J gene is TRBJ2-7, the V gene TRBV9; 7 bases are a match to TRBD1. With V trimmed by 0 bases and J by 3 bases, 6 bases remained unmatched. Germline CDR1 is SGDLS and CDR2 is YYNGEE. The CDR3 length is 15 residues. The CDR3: CASSVGETGYYEQYF. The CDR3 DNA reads TGTGCCAGCAGCGTAGGGGAGACAGGGTACTACGAGCAGTACTTC. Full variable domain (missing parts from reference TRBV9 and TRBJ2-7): DSGVTQTPKHLITATGQRVTLRCSPRSGDLSVYWYQQSLDQGLQFLIQYYNGEERAKGNILERFSAQQFPDLHSELNLSSLELGDSALYFCASSVGETGYYEQYFGPGTRLTVT.

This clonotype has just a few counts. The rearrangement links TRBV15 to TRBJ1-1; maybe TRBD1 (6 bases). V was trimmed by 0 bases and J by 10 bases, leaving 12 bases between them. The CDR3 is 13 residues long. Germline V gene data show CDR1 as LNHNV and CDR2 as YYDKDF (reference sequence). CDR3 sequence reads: CATSREAGRGAFF. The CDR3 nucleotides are TGTGCCACCAGCAGAGAGGCTGGCAGGGGAGCTTTCTTT.

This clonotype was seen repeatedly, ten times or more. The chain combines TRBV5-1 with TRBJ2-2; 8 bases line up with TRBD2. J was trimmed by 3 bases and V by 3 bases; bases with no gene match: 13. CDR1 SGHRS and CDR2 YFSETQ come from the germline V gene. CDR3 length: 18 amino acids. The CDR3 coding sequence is TGCGCCAGCAGCTCTCGGACTAGCTTCTTTTCGGACACCGGGGAGCTGTTTTTT. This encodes CASSSRTSFFSDTGELFF.

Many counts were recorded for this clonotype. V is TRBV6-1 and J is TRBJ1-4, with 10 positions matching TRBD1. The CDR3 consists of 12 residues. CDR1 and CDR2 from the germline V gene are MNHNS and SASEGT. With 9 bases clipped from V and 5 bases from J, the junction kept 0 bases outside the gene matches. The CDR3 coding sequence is TGTGCCAGGGGACAGGGGAATGAAAAACTGTTTTTT. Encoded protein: CARGQGNEKLFF.

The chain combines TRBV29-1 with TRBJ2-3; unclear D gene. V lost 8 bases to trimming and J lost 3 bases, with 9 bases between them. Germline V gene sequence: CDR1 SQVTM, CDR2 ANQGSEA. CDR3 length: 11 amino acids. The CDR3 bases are TGCAGCCATACAGCGACAGATACGCAGTATTTT. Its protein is CSHTATDTQYF.

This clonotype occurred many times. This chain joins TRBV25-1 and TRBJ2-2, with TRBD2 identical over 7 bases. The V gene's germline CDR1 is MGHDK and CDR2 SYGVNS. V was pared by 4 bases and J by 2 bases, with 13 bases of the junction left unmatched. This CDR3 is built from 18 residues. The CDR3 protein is CASSGLAAYIHNTGELFF. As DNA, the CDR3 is TGTGCCAGCAGTGGGCTAGCGGCTTATATCCATAACACCGGGGAGCTGTTTTTT.

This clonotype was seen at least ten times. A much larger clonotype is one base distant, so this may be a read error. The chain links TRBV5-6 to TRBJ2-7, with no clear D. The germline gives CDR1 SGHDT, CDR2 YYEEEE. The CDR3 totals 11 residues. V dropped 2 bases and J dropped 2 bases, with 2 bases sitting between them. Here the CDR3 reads CASSFAYEQYF. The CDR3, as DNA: TGTGCCAGCAGCTTTGCCTACGAGCAGTACTTC.

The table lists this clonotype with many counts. This CDR3 reads CSAGDGTNYGYTF. CDR3 coding DNA: TGCAGTGCTGGGGACGGGACAAACTATGGCTACACCTTC. This chain uses TRBV20-1 with TRBJ1-2; D is possibly TRBD1 (6 bases). This CDR3 comprises 13 residues. Per germline, CDR1 DFQATT and CDR2 SNEGSKA (reference sequence). Trimming stripped 5 bases from V and 2 bases from J, with 12 bases between.

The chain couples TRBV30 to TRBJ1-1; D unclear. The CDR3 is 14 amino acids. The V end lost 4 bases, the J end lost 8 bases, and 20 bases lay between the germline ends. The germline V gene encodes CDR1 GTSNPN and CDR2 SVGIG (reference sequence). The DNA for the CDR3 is TGTGCCTGGACCCAGGACTTAAGAGGTTCGGAAGCTTTCTTT. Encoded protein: CAWTQDLRGSEAFF.

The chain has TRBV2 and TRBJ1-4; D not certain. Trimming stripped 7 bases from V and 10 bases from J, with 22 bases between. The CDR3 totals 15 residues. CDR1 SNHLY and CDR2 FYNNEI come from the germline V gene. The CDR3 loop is CASIKGGLMVGKLFF. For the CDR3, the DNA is TGTGCCAGCATCAAGGGCGGCTTGATGGTCGGAAAACTGTTTTTT.

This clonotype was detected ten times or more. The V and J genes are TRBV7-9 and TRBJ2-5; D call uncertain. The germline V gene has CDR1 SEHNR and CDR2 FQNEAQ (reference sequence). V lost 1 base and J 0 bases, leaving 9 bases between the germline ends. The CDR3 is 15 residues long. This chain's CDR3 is CASSLGNSNQETQYF. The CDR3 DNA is TGTGCCAGCAGCTTAGGAAACAGTAACCAAGAGACCCAGTACTTC.

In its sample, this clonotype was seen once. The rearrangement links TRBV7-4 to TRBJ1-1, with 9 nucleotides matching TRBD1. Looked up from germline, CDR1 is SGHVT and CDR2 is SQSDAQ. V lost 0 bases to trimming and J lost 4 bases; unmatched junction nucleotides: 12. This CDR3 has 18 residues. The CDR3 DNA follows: TGTGCCAGCAGCTTAGCGGACCGGGACAGGGCTCGATCCACTGAAGCTTTCTTT. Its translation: CASSLADRDRARSTEAFF.

This chain's CDR3 is CASSSRGVGGYHSGANVLTF. The CDR3 DNA sequence: TGTGCCAGCAGCTCCCGAGGGGTCGGCGGTTACCACTCTGGGGCCAACGTCCTGACTTTC. V usage is TRBV7-2 and J usage is TRBJ2-6; D might be TRBD1 or TRBD2, each matching 5 bases. Looked up from germline, CDR1 is SGHTA and CDR2 is FQGNSA. The CDR3 loop spans 20 amino acids. V was shortened by 4 bases and J by 0 bases, with 22 bases between the two germline ends. The full variable domain, completed using reference TRBV7-2 and TRBJ2-6, is GAGVSQSPSNKVTEKGKDVELRCDPISGHTALYWYRQSLGQGLEFLIYFQGNSAPDKSGLPSDRFSAERTGGSVSTLTIQRTQQEDSAVYLCASSSRGVGGYHSGANVLTFGAGSRLTVL.

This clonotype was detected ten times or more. CDR3 nucleotides: TGTGCCAGCAGACGTCTCCGGGACTCCACTTACGAGCAGTACTTC. Translated, it gives CASRRLRDSTYEQYF. The chain couples TRBV11-2 to TRBJ2-7, with D tentatively TRBD2 (6 bases). Germline values: CDR1 SGHAT, CDR2 FQNNGV. The CDR3 loop spans 15 amino acids. Trimming removed 6 bases from V and 4 bases from J, with 19 bases in between.

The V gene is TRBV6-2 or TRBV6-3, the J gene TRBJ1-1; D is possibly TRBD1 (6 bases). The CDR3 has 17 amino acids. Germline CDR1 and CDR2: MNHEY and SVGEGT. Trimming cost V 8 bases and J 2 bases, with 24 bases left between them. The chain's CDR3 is CASRRYRVRSHNTEAFF. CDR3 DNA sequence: TGTGCCAGCCGAAGATACAGGGTGCGGAGCCATAACACTGAAGCTTTCTTT.

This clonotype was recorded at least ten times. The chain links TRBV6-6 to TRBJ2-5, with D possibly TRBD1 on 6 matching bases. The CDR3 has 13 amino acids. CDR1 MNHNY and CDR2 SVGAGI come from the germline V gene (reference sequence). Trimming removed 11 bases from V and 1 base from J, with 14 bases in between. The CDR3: CAAGTGIQETQYF. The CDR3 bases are TGTGCCGCAGGAACAGGGATCCAAGAGACCCAGTACTTC.

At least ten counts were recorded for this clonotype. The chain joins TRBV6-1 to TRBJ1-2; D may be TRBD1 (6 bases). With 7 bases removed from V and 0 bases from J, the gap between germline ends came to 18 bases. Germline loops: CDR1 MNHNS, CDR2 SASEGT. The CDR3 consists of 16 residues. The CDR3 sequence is CASTIWGAGANYGYTF. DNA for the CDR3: TGTGCCAGCACCATCTGGGGGGCAGGGGCTAACTATGGCTACACCTTC.

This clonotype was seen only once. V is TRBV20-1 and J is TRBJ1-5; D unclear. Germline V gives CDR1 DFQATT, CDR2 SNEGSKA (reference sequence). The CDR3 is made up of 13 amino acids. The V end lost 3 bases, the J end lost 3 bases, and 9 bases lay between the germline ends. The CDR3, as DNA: TGCAGTGCTAGTGAGTGGGCCAATCAGCCCCAGCATTTT. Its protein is CSASEWANQPQHF.

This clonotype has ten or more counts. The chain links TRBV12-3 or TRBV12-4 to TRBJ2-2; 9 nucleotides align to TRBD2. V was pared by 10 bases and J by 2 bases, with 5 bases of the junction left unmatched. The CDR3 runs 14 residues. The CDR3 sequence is CANRAGGNTGELFF. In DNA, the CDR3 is TGTGCCAACCGAGCGGGAGGTAACACCGGGGAGCTGTTTTTT.

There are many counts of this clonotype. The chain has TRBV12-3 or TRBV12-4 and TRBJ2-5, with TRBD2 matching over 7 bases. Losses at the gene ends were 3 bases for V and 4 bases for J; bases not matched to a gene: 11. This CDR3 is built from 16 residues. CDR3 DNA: TGTGCCAGCAGTTTCGGATTAGCGGGCGAGGGAGAGACCCAGTACTTC. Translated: CASSFGLAGEGETQYF.

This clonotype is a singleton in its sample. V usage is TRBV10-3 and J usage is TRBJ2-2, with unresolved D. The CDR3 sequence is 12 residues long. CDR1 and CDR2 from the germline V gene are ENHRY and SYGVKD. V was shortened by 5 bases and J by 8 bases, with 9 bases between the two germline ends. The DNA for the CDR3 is TGTGCCATCAGTCCTCGACCTGGGGAGCTGTTTTTT. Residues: CAISPRPGELFF.

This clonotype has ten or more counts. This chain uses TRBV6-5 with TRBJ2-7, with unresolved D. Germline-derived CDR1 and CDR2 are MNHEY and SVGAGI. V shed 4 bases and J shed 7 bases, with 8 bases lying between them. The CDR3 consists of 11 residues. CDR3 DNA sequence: TGTGCCAGCAGTTCGCCTAGGGAGCAGTACTTC. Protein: CASSSPREQYF.

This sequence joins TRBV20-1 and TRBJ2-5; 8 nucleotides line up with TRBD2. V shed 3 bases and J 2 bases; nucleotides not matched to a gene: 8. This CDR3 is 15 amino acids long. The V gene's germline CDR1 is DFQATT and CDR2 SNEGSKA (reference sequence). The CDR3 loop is CSASGASGFQETQYF. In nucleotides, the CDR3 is TGCAGTGCTAGCGGGGCTAGCGGGTTTCAAGAGACCCAGTACTTC.

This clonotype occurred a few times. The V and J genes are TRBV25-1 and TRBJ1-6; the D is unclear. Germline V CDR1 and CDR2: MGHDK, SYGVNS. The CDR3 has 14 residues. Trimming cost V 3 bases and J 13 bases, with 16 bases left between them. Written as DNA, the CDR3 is TGTGCCAGCAGTGATCCAGGCGGAGGTCTGCCCCTCCACTTT. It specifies CASSDPGGGLPLHF.

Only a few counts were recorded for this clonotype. The DNA of the CDR3 is TGTGCCAGCAGAACAGGGACAGGAGGTCCATACGAGCAGTACTTC. Translation: CASRTGTGGPYEQYF. The V and J genes are TRBV9 and TRBJ2-7; TRBD1 agrees at 8 bases. V was clipped by 5 bases and J by 4 bases; unmatched bases: 11. This CDR3 is 15 amino acids long. CDR1 is SGDLS, CDR2 YYNGEE, per germline.